The entry that follows covers one T cell receptor (beta chain) sequence. This clonotype was observed a few times. This clone's antigen is unknown. No quality values exist for individual bases; no much larger clone is one base distant. The data were taken from a study of T cell repertoires in cytomegalovirus infection (dated by TCRdb to between 2017 and 2020). In terms of the full investigation: Donor HLA type was relevant to the analysis, as public TCR beta signatures indicated carriage of CMV infection together with the matching HLA type.

The sample was run on an Illumina HiSeq 1500. Starting from the raw public reads, TCRdb applied fastp trimming at Q25, assembled clones with MiXCR and retained in-frame beta chains. Rows are unified per CDR3 protein, each entry keeping the most common DNA and genes. This sample gives approximately 630,000 distinct CDR3 sequences in total; roughly 26% of them show up just once. The ten largest clonotypes hold around 8% of the sample. From its cysteine to its phenylalanine, the CDR3 spans 13 amino acids. Solely the CDR3 DNA is kept, with 39 bases framed from the first base. The junction carries 9 bases between V and J, which are trimmed by 0 bases and 4 bases respectively. The germline V gene (reference sequence) sets CDR1 to DFQATT and CDR2 to SNEGSKA. Results and caveats for the whole study, not just this receptor: Cumulative frequency of public TCR beta family members discriminated carriers of CMV infection plus the relevant HLA type in this cohort and an independent approximately 400-donor cohort. The ex vivo response was dominated by HLA-C-restricted CMV-specific TCR beta clonotypes, and the single most frequent clonotype in two of eight donors was supplied by these HLA-C-restricted clonotypes.

The source of this sequence is a human donor in good health (CMV status not recorded). Some clones in this sample may be carry-over from other donors' samples. Source material: CD8+ T cells from PBMCs. Recombination linked TRBV20-1 to TRBJ1-2, with no reliable assignment of the D segment. The base sequence is TGCAGTGCTAGAGAACGGCTTCGCTATGGCTACACCTTC. This sequence encodes CSARERLRYGYTF.